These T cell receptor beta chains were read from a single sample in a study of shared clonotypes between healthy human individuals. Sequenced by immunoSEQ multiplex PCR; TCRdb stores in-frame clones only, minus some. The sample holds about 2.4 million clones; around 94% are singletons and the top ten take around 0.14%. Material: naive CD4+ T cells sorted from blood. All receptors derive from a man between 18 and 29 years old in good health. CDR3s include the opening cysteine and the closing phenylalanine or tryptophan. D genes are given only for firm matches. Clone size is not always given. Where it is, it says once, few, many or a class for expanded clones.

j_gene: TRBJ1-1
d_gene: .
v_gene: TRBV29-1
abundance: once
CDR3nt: TGCAGCGTGGCCGAGTTGGGAGCTAACACTGAAGCTTTCTTT
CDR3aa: CSVAELGANTEAFF

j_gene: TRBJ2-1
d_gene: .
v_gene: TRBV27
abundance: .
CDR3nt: TGTGCCACCCGGGGCCAAACTAGGGTTGTTAGGAATGAGCAGTTCTTC
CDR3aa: CATRGQTRVVRNEQFF

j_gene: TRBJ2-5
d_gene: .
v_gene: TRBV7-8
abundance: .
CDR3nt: TGTGCCAGCAGATCCCGGGTGCCGGCACGTCCCAAGGCCCAGTACTTC
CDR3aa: CASRSRVPARPKAQYF

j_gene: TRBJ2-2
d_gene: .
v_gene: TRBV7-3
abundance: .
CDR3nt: TGTGCCAGCAGCTTTGGGGGTTTGATAGGGACCGGGGAGCTGTTTTTT
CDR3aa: CASSFGGLIGTGELFF

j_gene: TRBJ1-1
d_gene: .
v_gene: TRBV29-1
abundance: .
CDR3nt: TGCAGCGTCGCCCGGGGGGGCGTCACTGAAGCTTTCTTT
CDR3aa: CSVARGGVTEAFF

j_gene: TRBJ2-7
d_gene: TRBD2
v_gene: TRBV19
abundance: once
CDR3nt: TGTGCCAGTAGACGAGCGGGAGGCTCAAACGAGCAGTACTTC
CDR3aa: CASRRAGGSNEQYF

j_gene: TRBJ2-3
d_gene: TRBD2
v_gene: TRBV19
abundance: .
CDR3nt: TGTGCCAGTAGCGGACTAGCGGGAGACACAGATACGCAGTATTTT
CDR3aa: CASSGLAGDTDTQYF

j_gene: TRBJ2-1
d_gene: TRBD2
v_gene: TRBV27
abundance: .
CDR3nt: TGTGCCAGCAGCATAACCCCGGGACTAGCGGGCTACAATGAGCAGTTCTTC
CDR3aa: CASSITPGLAGYNEQFF

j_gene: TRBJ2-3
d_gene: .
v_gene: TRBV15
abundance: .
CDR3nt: TGTGCCACCAGCAGAGACGGGGATACGCAGTATTTT
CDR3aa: CATSRDGDTQYF

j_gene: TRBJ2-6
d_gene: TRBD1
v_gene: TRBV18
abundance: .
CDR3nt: TGTGCCAGCTCACGATCAGGGGGCATCTCTGGGGCCAACGTCCTGACTTTC
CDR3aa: CASSRSGGISGANVLTF

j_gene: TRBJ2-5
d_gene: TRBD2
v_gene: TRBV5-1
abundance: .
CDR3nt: TGCGCCAGCAGCTATGGGACTAGCGAGACCCAGTACTTC
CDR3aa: CASSYGTSETQYF

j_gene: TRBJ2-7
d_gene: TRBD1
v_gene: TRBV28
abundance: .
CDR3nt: TGTGCCAGCAGTTTATTCACGACAGGGAAGAACGGATACGAGCAGTACTTC
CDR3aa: CASSLFTTGKNGYEQYF

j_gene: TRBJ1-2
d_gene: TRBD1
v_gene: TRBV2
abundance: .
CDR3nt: TGTGCCAGCAGTGAACAGACAGGGCTTCGTGGCTACACCTTC
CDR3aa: CASSEQTGLRGYTF

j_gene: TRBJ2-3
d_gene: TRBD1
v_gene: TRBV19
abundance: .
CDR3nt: TGTGCCAGTAGTAAACCGACAGGTACAGGGGGGATTAGCACAGATACGCAGTATTTT
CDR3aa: CASSKPTGTGGISTDTQYF

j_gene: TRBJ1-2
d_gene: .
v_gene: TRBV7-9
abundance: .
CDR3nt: TGTGCCAGCAGCTTGGCAGGGGTCGACTATGGCTACACCTTC
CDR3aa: CASSLAGVDYGYTF

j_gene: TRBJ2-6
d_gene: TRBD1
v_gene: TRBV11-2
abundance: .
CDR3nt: TGTGCCAGCAGCAAGAGGGACAGGCGCAACTCTGGGGCCAACGTCCTGACTTTC
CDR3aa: CASSKRDRRNSGANVLTF

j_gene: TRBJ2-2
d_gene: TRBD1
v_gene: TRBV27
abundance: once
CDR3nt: TGTGCCAGCAGTTTAGGGACAGGGATCCCTCCCACCACGGAGCTGTTTTTT
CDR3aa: CASSLGTGIPPTTELFF

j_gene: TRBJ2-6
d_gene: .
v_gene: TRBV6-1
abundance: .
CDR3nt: TGTGCCAGCAGTGTCGGGGCTGGGGCCAACGTCCTGACTTTC
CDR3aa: CASSVGAGANVLTF

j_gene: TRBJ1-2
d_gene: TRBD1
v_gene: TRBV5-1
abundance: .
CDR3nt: TGCGCCAGCAGCCTCGGGACAGGGGATGGCTACACCTTC
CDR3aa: CASSLGTGDGYTF

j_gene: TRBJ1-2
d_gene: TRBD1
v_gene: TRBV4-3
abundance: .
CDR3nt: TGCGCCAGCAGCCGGAATACAGGGGTGGCGAACTATGGCTACACCTTC
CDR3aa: CASSRNTGVANYGYTF

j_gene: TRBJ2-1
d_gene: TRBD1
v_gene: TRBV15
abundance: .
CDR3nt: TGTGCCACCAGAAGACTTTCGGGACAGGGGGTTTCCAATGAGCAGTTCTTC
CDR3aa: CATRRLSGQGVSNEQFF

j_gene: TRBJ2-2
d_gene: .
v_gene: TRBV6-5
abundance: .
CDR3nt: TGTGCCAGCAGTTACTTAGCTAGCAGTACCGGGGAGCTGTTTTTT
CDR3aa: CASSYLASSTGELFF

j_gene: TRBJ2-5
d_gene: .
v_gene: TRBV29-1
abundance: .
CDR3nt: TGCAGCGTTTCCCCTAATATAGGGCGGATTGGTGAGGAAGAGACCCAGTACTTC
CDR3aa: CSVSPNIGRIGEEETQYF

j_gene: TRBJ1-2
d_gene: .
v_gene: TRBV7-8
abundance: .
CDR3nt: TGTGCCAGCAGCGGGGGACCCAACTATGGCTACACCTTC
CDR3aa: CASSGGPNYGYTF

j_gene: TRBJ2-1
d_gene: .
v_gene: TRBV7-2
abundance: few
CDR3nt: TGTGCCAGCAGCTTAGCGCGGGGAACCTACAATGAGCAGTTCTTC
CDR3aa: CASSLARGTYNEQFF

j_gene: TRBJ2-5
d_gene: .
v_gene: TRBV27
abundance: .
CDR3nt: TGTGCCAGCAGTTTAGAGGGCAGGCATACTGAAGAGACCCAGTACTTC
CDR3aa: CASSLEGRHTEETQYF

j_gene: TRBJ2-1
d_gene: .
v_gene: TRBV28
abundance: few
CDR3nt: TGTGCCAGCAGCCCGGGAAGGGTCGGCGACAATGAGCAGTTCTTC
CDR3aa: CASSPGRVGDNEQFF

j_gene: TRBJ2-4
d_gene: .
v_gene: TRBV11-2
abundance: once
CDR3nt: TGTGCCAGCAGCGCGGGTATGGAGTTACTAGCCAAAAACATTCAGTACTTC
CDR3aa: CASSAGMELLAKNIQYF

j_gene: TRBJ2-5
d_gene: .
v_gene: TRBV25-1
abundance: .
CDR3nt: TGTGCCAGCAGTGAATGGGGCCCGGGGAGGGAGACCCAGTACTTC
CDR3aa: CASSEWGPGRETQYF

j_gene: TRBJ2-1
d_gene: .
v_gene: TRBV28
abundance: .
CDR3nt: TGTGCCAGCAGTCCGCATGGGGGCAACAATGAGCAGTTCTTC
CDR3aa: CASSPHGGNNEQFF

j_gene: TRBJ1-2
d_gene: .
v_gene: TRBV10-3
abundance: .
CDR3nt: TGTGCCATCAGTGAGACAGGTTCAGATGGCTACACCTTC
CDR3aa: CAISETGSDGYTF

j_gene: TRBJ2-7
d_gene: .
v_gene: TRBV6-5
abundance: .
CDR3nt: TGTGCCAGCAGGCATCCTCCCTCCTACGAGCAGTACTTC
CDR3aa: CASRHPPSYEQYF

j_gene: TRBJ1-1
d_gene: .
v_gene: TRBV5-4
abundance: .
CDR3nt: TGTGCCAGCAACCCTGGCGGCCTCTCCACTGAAGCTTTCTTT
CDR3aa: CASNPGGLSTEAFF

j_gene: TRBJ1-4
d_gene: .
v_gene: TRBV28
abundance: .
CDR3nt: TGTGCCAGCAGTCCCACGACGTGGCAGACTAATGAAAAACTGTTTTTT
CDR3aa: CASSPTTWQTNEKLFF

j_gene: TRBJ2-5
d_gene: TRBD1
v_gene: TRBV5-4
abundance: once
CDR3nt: TGTGCCAGCAGCTCCCAGGACAGGGAAGAGACCCAGTACTTC
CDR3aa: CASSSQDREETQYF

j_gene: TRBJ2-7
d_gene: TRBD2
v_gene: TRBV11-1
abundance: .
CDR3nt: TGTGCCAGCAGCTTGGGACTAGCGGGGATAGCCTACGAGCAGTACTTC
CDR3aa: CASSLGLAGIAYEQYF

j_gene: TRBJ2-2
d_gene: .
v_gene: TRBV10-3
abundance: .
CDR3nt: TGTGCCATCAGTGACAGCGGGGAGCTGTTTTTT
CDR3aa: CAISDSGELFF

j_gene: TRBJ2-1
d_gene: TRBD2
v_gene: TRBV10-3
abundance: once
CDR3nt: TGTGCCACAGGACGGAGCGGGAGCGACAATGAGCAGTTCTTC
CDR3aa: CATGRSGSDNEQFF

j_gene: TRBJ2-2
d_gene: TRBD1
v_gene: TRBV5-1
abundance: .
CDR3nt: TGCGCCAGCAGCACGACAGGGCCGAACACCGGGGAGCTGTTTTTT
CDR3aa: CASSTTGPNTGELFF

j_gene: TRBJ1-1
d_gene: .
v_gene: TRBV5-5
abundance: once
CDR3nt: TGTGCCAGCAGCTTGGGACTCCTGAATTACGAACACACTGAAGCTTTCTTT
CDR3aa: CASSLGLLNYEHTEAFF

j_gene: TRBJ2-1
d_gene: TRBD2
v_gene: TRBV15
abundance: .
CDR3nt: TGTGCCACCCGGCTAGCGGGCAACAATGAGCAGTTCTTC
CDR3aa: CATRLAGNNEQFF

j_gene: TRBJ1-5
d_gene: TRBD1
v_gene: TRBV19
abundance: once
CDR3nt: TGTGCCAGTAGTCTGATGGACAGGGCGGGTAGCAATCAGCCCCAGCATTTT
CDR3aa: CASSLMDRAGSNQPQHF

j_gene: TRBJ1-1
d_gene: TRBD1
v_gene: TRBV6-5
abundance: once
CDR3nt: TGTGCCAGCAGTTACACAGGGGTTGCTTTCTTT
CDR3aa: CASSYTGVAFF

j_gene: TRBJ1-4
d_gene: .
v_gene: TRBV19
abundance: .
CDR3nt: TGTGCCAGTAGTATGCCGCATGCTAATGAAAAACTGTTTTTT
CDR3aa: CASSMPHANEKLFF

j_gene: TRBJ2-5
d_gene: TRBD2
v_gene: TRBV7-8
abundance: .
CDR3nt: TGTGCCAGCAGCTTAGGCCCGGGGGGACTCCAAGAGACCCAGTACTTC
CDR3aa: CASSLGPGGLQETQYF

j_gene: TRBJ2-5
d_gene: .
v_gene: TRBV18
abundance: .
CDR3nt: TGTGCCAGCTCACTCGGGCCCCAAGAGACCCAGTACTTC
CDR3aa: CASSLGPQETQYF

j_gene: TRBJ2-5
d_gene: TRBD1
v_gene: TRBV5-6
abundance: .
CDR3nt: TGTGCCAGCAGCCGCGACAGGGGGCAAGAGACCCAGTACTTC
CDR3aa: CASSRDRGQETQYF

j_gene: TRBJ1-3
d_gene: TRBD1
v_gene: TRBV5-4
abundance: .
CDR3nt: TGTGCCAGCAGCCCGGGACAGGGCGACGCCGACACCATATATTTT
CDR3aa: CASSPGQGDADTIYF